Following are 27 T cell receptor beta chains from one sample sequenced in a study of identical twins. TCRdb reanalysed the 5' RACE reads using MiXCR and keeps one entry per CDR3 protein. The profile covers around 1.7 million distinct CDR3 sequences, with about 30% appearing a single time and 0.27% taken by the ten largest. Sample: cord blood. These receptors were obtained from a newborn girl in good health.

The chain employs TRBV10-3 and TRBJ1-1, with TRBD1 as a possible D gene (6 bases). V gave up 4 bases and J gave up 0 bases, with 9 bases separating them. Germline-derived CDR1 and CDR2 are ENHRY and SYGVKD. The CDR3 extends over 14 amino acids. The CDR3 DNA reads as TGTGCCATCAGTGGGGGACAAATGAACACTGAAGCTTTCTTT. This codes for CAISGGQMNTEAFF.

The chain combines TRBV20-1 with TRBJ2-7; 10 bases match TRBD2. The CDR3 consists of 14 residues. Germline V gene data show CDR1 as DFQATT and CDR2 as SNEGSKA (reference sequence). The junction had 3 bases not matched to a gene; V was cut back by 2 bases and J by 2 bases. In DNA, the CDR3 is TGCAGTGCTAGACTGGGACTAGCGCCCTACGAGCAGTACTTC. Translated, it gives CSARLGLAPYEQYF.

This clonotype was recorded a few times. One junction end does not reproduce the germline sequence, and a read error may be involved. The chain uses TRBV12-3 or TRBV12-4 and TRBJ2-3; 8 bases match TRBD2. The CDR3 is 14 residues long. The DNA for the CDR3 is TGTGCCAGCAGTCTCCGGACTAGCACAGATATGCAGTATTTT. Translating it yields CASSLRTSTDMQYF.

V is TRBV20-1 and J is TRBJ2-7; 9 bases align to TRBD2. After removal of 1 base from V and 7 bases from J, the junction contained 14 bases not matched to a gene. The CDR3 covers 16 residues. The V gene's germline CDR1 is DFQATT and CDR2 SNEGSKA (reference sequence). For the CDR3, the DNA is TGCAGTGCTAGAGGTAGCGGGGGACACTCCTACAATGAGCAGTACTTC. The encoded protein is CSARGSGGHSYNEQYF.

The V and J genes are TRBV5-1 and TRBJ2-6, with D possibly being TRBD1 (5 bases). In germline, CDR1 is SGHRS, CDR2 YFSETQ. CDR3 length equals 17 residues. Trimming removed 0 bases from V and 0 bases from J, with 10 bases in between. CDR3 in DNA: TGCGCCAGCAGCTTGGGACAGCTCCTCTCTGGGGCCAACGTCCTGACTTTC. It codes for CASSLGQLLSGANVLTF.

A remark on this clonotype: A much more abundant neighbour one base away suggests this may be a read error. This chain links TRBV5-1 with TRBJ1-2; no reliable D call. Germline V gives CDR1 SGHRS, CDR2 YFSETQ. This CDR3 comprises 12 residues. CDR3 nucleotides: TGCGCCGGCAGCTTGGATGACTATGGCTACACCTTC. Translating it yields CAGSLDDYGYTF.

The chain recombines TRBV2 with TRBJ2-6; D is unclear. This CDR3 contains 15 residues. Germline values: CDR1 SNHLY, CDR2 FYNNEI. With 4 bases removed from V and 2 bases from J, the gap between germline ends came to 9 bases. CDR3 nucleotide sequence: TGTGCCAGCAGTGGAACCCAAGCTGGGGCCAACGTCCTGACTTTC. It is translated as CASSGTQAGANVLTF.

Concerning this clonotype: The junction differs from germline at one of its ends, possibly a read error. This chain's CDR3 is CAISDYWDRGHNRPQHF. As DNA, the CDR3 is TGTGCCATCAGTGATTATTGGGACAGGGGACATAATCGGCCCCAGCATTTT. The chain recombines TRBV10-3 with TRBJ1-5, with 10 positions matching TRBD1. The CDR3 has 17 residues. Germline V gene sequence: CDR1 ENHRY, CDR2 SYGVKD.

The chain is built from TRBV5-1 and TRBJ2-4; 10 nucleotides align to TRBD2. Germline values: CDR1 SGHRS, CDR2 YFSETQ. Losses at the gene ends were 5 bases for V and 5 bases for J; bases not matched to a gene: 1. This CDR3 has 13 residues. CDR3 nucleotides: TGCGCCAGCAGAGGACTAGCGGAAAACATTCAGTACTTC. Translated: CASRGLAENIQYF.

This clonotype was found a few times. V usage is TRBV7-2 and J usage is TRBJ2-3; TRBD2 agrees at 10 bases. CDR1 and CDR2 (germline): SGHTA, FQGNSA. V lost 3 bases, J lost 4 bases, and 7 bases stayed unmatched. This CDR3 region has 16 residues. The CDR3 here is CASSLASGRRADTQYF. The CDR3 DNA follows: TGTGCCAGCAGCTTGGCTAGCGGGAGACGAGCAGATACGCAGTATTTT.

Concerning this clonotype: Since a much larger clone is just one base distant, this may be a read error. The CDR3 is CASSKGQGAYGYTF. In nucleotides, the CDR3 is TGTGCCAGCAGCAAAGGACAGGGGGCCTATGGCTACACCTTC. The chain joins TRBV13 to TRBJ1-2; 11 bases line up with TRBD1. Trimming removed 5 bases from V and 4 bases from J; junction bases left unmatched: 3. CDR1 and CDR2 (germline): PRHDT, FYEKMQ (reference sequence). CDR3 length equals 14 residues.

This clonotype was counted between two and nine times. This chain uses TRBV14 with TRBJ2-5; D may be TRBD2 (6 bases). CDR3 length equals 16 residues. CDR1 is SGHDN, CDR2 FVKESK, per germline. Trimming stripped 3 bases from V and 1 base from J, with 15 bases between. This chain's CDR3 is CASSHHIPRGQETQYF. DNA for the CDR3: TGTGCCAGCAGCCACCACATTCCGCGGGGCCAAGAGACCCAGTACTTC.

This clonotype has only a few counts. The chain combines TRBV29-1 with TRBJ1-2, with no clear D. The CDR3 sequence is 13 residues long. The ends were cut back, 0 bases at V and 2 bases at J, with 7 bases in the middle. Germline-derived CDR1 and CDR2 are SQVTM and ANQGSEA. Written as DNA, the CDR3 is TGCAGCGTTGAAGAACTGGGAAACTATGGCTACACCTTC. It specifies CSVEELGNYGYTF.

As concerns this clonotype: One end of the junction varies from germline; a read error may be responsible. The chain has TRBV2 and TRBJ2-1, with D possibly matching TRBD1 (6 bases). Germline-derived CDR1 and CDR2 are SNHLY and FYNNEI. The length of the CDR3 is 16 residues. As DNA, the CDR3 is TGTACCAGCAATCTAATCCGGGACACCAAACCCAATGAGCAGTTCTTC. This translates into CTSNLIRDTKPNEQFF.

This clonotype has more than one count but fewer than ten. The chain combines TRBV27 with TRBJ1-2; 8 nucleotides align to TRBD1. The ends lost 5 bases at V and 8 bases at J; junction bases unmatched: 7. The CDR3 totals 13 residues. Germline V gene data show CDR1 as MNHEY and CDR2 as SMNVEV (reference sequence). The CDR3 loop is CASSTRQGRGYTF. The CDR3 coding sequence is TGTGCCAGCAGTACCCGACAGGGGCGAGGCTACACCTTC.

In this sample, this clonotype turned up a few times. The CDR3 DNA reads as TGTGCCATCAGTGAGTCCTTATCTGTGAGGTCCTATAATTCACCCCTCCACTTT. This codes for CAISESLSVRSYNSPLHF. This chain uses TRBV10-3 with TRBJ1-6; D uncertain. Germline loops: CDR1 ENHRY, CDR2 SYGVKD. V lost 0 bases and J lost 1, with 13 bases in between. CDR3 length: 18 amino acids.

This chain joins TRBV14 and TRBJ2-1; D might be TRBD2 (6 bases). The J call could be wrong; TRBJ2-7 is a better fit for the DNA end. The CDR3 runs 18 residues. Germline values: CDR1 SGHDN, CDR2 FVKESK. For the CDR3, the DNA is TGTGCCAGCAGCCAAGACGCGCTATCGGGGGTTACCTACAATGAGCAGTACTTC. Its translation: CASSQDALSGVTYNEQYF.

This chain joins TRBV27 and TRBJ1-6, with D unclear. Trimming took off 0 bases at V and 4 bases at J, with 13 bases between the two ends. In germline, CDR1 is MNHEY, CDR2 SMNVEV (reference sequence). This CDR3 region has 17 residues. CDR3 sequence (DNA): TGTGCCAGCAGTTTATCAGGATCGGACGAATATAATTCACCCCTCCACTTT. Encoded protein: CASSLSGSDEYNSPLHF.

This chain joins TRBV20-1 and TRBJ2-7, with D hard to call. From germline, CDR1 is DFQATT and CDR2 SNEGSKA (reference sequence). With 6 bases removed from V and 3 bases from J, the gap between germline ends came to 12 bases. This CDR3 has 12 amino acids. CDR3 sequence reads: CSALMGNYEQYF. For the CDR3, the DNA is TGCAGTGCCTTAATGGGGAACTACGAGCAGTACTTC.

Ten or more counts support this clonotype. This sequence joins TRBV5-1 and TRBJ2-1; D not resolved. CDR1 and CDR2 from the germline V gene are SGHRS and YFSETQ. The CDR3 covers 13 residues. V was shortened by 4 bases and J by 9 bases, with 14 bases between the two germline ends. The CDR3 nucleotides are TGCGCCAGCAGCCCTGACTCCCCGGGTGAGCAGTTCTTC. This gives the protein CASSPDSPGEQFF.

The chain links TRBV13 to TRBJ2-7; D is ambiguous. The V end was cut by 3 bases, the J end by 3 bases, with 21 bases between. This CDR3 has 17 residues. Germline CDR1 reads PRHDT; CDR2 reads FYEKMQ (reference sequence). For the CDR3, the DNA is TGTGCCAGCAGCTTGGGTCCACCGCTCTCAAAAAACTACGAGCAGTACTTC. Translating it yields CASSLGPPLSKNYEQYF.

This chain links TRBV12-3 or TRBV12-4 with TRBJ1-5; 7 bases fit TRBD1. The CDR3 runs to 17 residues. Trimming removed 5 bases from V and 0 bases from J; junction bases left unmatched: 10. The DNA of the CDR3 is TGTGCCAGCAGTCCAGAAGGGGGCCCAAATAGCAATCAGCCCCAGCATTTT. It is translated as CASSPEGGPNSNQPQHF.

The chain uses TRBV20-1 and TRBJ2-7; the match to TRBD2 covers 8 bases. This CDR3 comprises 14 residues. Germline V gene data show CDR1 as DFQATT and CDR2 as SNEGSKA (reference sequence). V was clipped by 6 bases and J by 4 bases; unmatched bases: 11. The CDR3 DNA follows: TGCAGTGCCCGGGCAACCGGGGGGGCATACGAGCAGTACTTC. It encodes CSARATGGAYEQYF.

V usage is TRBV5-1 and J usage is TRBJ2-1, with D perhaps TRBD2 (6 bases). With the DNA end fitting TRBJ2-7 better, the J assignment may be wrong. The CDR3 is 16 residues long. Germline-derived CDR1 and CDR2 are SGHRS and YFSETQ. CDR3 sequence: CASSYNSGGRYNEQYF. The CDR3 coding sequence is TGCGCCAGCAGCTATAATTCCGGGGGACGCTACAATGAGCAGTACTTC.

V and J are TRBV5-1 and TRBJ2-3; the match to TRBD1 covers 9 bases. Germline CDR1 SGHRS, CDR2 YFSETQ. V lost 1 base and J lost 8; bases outside the gene matches: 8. The CDR3 has 15 residues. The CDR3 DNA reads TGCGCCAGCAGCTTGAGGGGACAGGGAATAGGTACGCAGTATTTT. This encodes CASSLRGQGIGTQYF.

The sample holds many counts of this clonotype. The chain couples TRBV10-3 to TRBJ1-4; D ambiguous. Per germline, CDR1 ENHRY and CDR2 SYGVKD. The V gene lost 6 bases and the J gene lost 8 bases, with 16 bases spanning the gap. CDR3 length: 14 residues. The CDR3 spells CAIRPSLSGEKLFF. Written as DNA, the CDR3 is TGTGCCATCAGGCCGTCCCTCTCTGGAGAAAAACTGTTTTTT.

There are a few counts of this clonotype. The chain recombines TRBV5-1 with TRBJ2-7; D might be TRBD1 (6 bases). The CDR3 is 13 residues long. Germline CDR1 is SGHRS and CDR2 is YFSETQ. Trimming took 2 bases from V and 7 from J, leaving 13 bases between them. CDR3 coding DNA: TGCGCCAGCAGCTTCACTTCGACAGGAGAGCAGTACTTC. Its protein is CASSFTSTGEQYF.